This T cell receptor beta chain was observed in a study of blood T cell repertoires in COVID-19. Study context: Cohort 3 recovery required two negative PCRs, clearance, or symptom resolution.

V lost 4 bases and J lost 0, with 18 bases in between. The CDR3 length is 17 residues. Germline CDR1 reads MGHRA; CDR2 reads YSYEKL. Methods used by the authors: Estimates of nucleated cell counts were drawn from the amplification of reference gene primers. Profiled with immunoSEQ multiplex PCR; TCRdb holds only in-frame clones, not every one. The V and J calls and clone size come from that table; D and trimming were worked out from the DNA. The sample includes 200,000 to 250,000 clones, around 87% of them seen just once. Those enrolled, adults aged about 18 to 89 years, came from about two dozen US areas.

This rearrangement joins TRBV4-1 to TRBJ1-1; D remains ambiguous. Sequencing was carried out using PBMCs or T cells enriched from blood (not recorded which). The clonotype originates from a man aged 25 to 40 in a cohort exposed to, infected with or recovered from COVID-19 (not recorded which). CDR3 amino acids: CASSPEVLRRLNTEAFF. For the CDR3, the DNA is TGCGCCAGCAGCCCCGAGGTTCTGAGACGGTTGAACACTGAAGCTTTCTTT.